The clone carrying this T cell receptor (beta chain) was seen a handful of times. Its antigen is currently unknown. This record comes from a study of shared clonotypes between healthy human individuals. It was at deep level that the assay was run. Study processing details: Without quality scores, immunoSEQ junctional reads could not be filtered like full-length reads. Sequencing was performed with immunoSEQ multiplex PCR; in TCRdb, only in-frame clones are kept and a portion is missing. That table supplies the V and J calls and clone size; D and trimming were determined from the DNA. The sample lists around 530,000 clones; around three quarters were seen once. Broader study findings: Sequencing depth was expected to affect clonotype sharing among donors.

The sequencing sample was made of PBMCs. The sequence derives from a woman in her 40s in good health. Some clones in this sample may be carry-over from other donors' samples.

The CDR3 DNA sequence: TGTGCCAGCAGTATCTCCGGGACAGGGTCTTTCGGCTACACCTTC. Encoded protein: CASSISGTGSFGYTF. The chain uses TRBV28 and TRBJ1-2, with 9 nucleotides matching TRBD1. CDR1 is MDHEN, CDR2 SYDVKM, per germline. CDR3 length: 15 amino acids. J gave up 8 bases and V 5 bases, and 12 bases lay outside the gene matches.